This entry is about one T cell receptor beta chain. Its matching antigen is unknown. Trimming shortened V by 10 bases and J by 3 bases, and 12 bases separated the two germline ends. The germline CDR1 and CDR2 sequences are MNHEY and SVGAGI. The CDR3 sequence is 12 residues long. These data belong to a study of T cell responses to AZD1222 COVID-19 vaccine. Study outcomes and limitations: Without day 14 samples, only post-peak T cell repertoires were studied. Females outnumbered males among donors, who were mostly white British; clonal diversity was possibly underestimated. CD4 TCRs linked to vaccination spanned spike, dominating at 160-218 and 743-854.

The repertoire was sequenced with immunoSEQ multiplex PCR; TCRdb's copy has only in-frame clones and lacks some. The table includes 80,000 to 100,000 clones, roughly 86% detected once. The source is an adult who received the AZD1222 COVID-19 vaccine. The sample here was peripheral blood, taken 28 days after the second AZD1222 dose. The V call is TRBV6-5, the J call TRBJ1-1; D is possibly TRBD1 (6 bases). DNA of the CDR3: TGTGCCATCGAACAGGGATACACTGAAGCTTTCTTT. It codes for CAIEQGYTEAFF.